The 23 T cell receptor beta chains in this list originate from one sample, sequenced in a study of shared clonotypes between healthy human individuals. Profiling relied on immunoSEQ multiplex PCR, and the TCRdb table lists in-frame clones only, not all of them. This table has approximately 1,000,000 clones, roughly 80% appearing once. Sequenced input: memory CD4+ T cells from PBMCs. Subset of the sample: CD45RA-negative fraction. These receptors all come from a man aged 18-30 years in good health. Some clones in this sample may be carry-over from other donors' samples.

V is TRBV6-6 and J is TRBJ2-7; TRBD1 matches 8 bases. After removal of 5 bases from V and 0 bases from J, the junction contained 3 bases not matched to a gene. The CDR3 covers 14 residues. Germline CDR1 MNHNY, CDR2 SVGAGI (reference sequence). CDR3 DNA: TGTGCCAGCAGTAAACAGGGGGACTCCTACGAGCAGTACTTC. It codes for CASSKQGDSYEQYF.

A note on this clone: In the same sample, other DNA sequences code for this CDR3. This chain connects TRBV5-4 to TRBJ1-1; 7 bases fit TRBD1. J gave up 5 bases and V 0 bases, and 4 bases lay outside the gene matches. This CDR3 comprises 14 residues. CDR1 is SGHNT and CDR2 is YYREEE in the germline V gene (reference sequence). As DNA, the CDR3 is TGTGCCAGCAGCTTGGACAGGGGCATTACTGAAGCTTTCTTT. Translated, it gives CASSLDRGITEAFF.

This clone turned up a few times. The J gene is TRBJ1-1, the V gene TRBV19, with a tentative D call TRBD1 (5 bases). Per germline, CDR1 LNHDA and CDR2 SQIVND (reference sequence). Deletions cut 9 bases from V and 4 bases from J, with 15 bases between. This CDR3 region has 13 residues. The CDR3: CASRISGVTEAFF. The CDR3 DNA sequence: TGTGCCAGCCGTATATCGGGGGTCACTGAAGCTTTCTTT.

The CDR3 is CASTGLAGVSYNEQFF. Here the CDR3 DNA reads TGTGCCAGCACCGGACTAGCGGGAGTGTCCTACAATGAGCAGTTCTTC. The chain has TRBV2 and TRBJ2-1; 13 nucleotides match TRBD2. V dropped 7 bases and J dropped 1; count of bases not matched to a gene: 4. In germline, CDR1 is SNHLY, CDR2 FYNNEI. The CDR3 has 16 amino acids.

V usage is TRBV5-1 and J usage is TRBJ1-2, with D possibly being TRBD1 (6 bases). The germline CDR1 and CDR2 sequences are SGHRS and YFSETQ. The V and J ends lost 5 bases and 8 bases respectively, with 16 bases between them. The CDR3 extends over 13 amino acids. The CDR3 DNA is TGCGCCAGCAGAGACAGGCTAGTGGGAGGCTACACCTTC. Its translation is CASRDRLVGGYTF.

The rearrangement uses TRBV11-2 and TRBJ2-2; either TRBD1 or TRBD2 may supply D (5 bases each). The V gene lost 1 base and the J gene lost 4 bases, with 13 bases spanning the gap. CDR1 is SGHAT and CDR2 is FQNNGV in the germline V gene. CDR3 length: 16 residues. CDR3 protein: CASSLVIRGRTGELFF. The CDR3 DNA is TGTGCCAGCAGCTTAGTCATACGGGGACGCACCGGGGAGCTGTTTTTT.

The CDR3 DNA reads as TGTGCCAGCTCACCGGGCCCGGGACTAGCGGGAGAAGGGCTGGGGGTCGAGCAGTACTTC. As protein: CASSPGPGLAGEGLGVEQYF. The V call is TRBV18, the J call TRBJ2-7, with TRBD2 identical over 14 bases. The CDR3 contains 20 residues. The germline V gene encodes CDR1 KGHSH and CDR2 LQKENI. With V trimmed by 3 bases and J by 6 bases, 19 bases remained unmatched.

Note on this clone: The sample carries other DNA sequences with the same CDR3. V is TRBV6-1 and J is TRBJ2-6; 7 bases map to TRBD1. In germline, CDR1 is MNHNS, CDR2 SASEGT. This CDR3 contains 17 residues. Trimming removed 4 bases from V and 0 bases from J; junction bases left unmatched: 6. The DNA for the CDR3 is TGTGCCAGCAGTGGGACAGGCCAAATCTCTGGGGCCAACGTCCTGACTTTC. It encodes CASSGTGQISGANVLTF.

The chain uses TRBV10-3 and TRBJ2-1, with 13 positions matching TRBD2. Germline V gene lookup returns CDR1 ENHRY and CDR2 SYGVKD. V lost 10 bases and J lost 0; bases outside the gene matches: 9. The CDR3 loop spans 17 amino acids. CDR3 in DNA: TGTGCCAACGGGACTAGCGGGACAGCCCCCTCCTACAATGAGCAGTTCTTC. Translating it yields CANGTSGTAPSYNEQFF.

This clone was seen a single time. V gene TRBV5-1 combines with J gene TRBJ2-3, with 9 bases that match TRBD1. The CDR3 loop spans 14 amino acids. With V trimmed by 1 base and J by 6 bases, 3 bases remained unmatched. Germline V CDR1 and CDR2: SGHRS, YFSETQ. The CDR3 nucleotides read TGCGCCAGCAGCTTGACGACAGGGGGGGATACGCAGTATTTT. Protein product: CASSLTTGGDTQYF.

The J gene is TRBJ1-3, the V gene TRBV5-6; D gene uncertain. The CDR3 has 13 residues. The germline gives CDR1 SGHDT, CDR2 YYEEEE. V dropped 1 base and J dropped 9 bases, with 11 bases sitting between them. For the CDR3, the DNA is TGTGCCAGCAGCTTGCGCGGTATGGGCACCATATATTTT. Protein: CASSLRGMGTIYF.

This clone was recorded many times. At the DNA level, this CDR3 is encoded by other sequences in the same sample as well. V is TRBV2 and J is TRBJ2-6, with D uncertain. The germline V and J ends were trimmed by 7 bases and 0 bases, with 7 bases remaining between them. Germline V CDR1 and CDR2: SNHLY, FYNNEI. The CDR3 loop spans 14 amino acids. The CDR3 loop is CASTGASGANVLTF. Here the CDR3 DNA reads TGTGCCAGCACCGGAGCCTCTGGGGCCAACGTCCTGACTTTC.

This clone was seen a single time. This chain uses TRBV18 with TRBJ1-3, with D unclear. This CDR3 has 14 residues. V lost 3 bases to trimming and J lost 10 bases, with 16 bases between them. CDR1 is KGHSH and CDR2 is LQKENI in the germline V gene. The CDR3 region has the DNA TGTGCCAGCTCACCCCGGTTGAGCGACGATACCATATATTTT. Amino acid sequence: CASSPRLSDDTIYF.

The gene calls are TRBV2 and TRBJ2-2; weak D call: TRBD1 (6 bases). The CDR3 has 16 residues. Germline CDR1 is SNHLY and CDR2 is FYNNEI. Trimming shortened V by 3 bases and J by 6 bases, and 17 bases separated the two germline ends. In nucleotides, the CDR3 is TGTGCCAGCAGTGAGTATGGCAGGGGCACCTCCGGGGAGCTGTTTTTT. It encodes CASSEYGRGTSGELFF.

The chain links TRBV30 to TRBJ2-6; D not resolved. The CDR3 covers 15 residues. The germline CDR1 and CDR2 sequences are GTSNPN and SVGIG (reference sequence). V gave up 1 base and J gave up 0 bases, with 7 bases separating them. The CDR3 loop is CAWSATLSGANVLTF. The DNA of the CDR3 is TGTGCCTGGAGTGCCACCCTCTCTGGGGCCAACGTCCTGACTTTC.

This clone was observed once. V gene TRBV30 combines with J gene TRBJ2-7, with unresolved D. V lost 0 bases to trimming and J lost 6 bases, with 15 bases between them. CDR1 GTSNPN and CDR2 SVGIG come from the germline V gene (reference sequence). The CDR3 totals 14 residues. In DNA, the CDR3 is TGTGCCTGGAGTGTGGGTTCGGCGGAGATCGAGCAGTACTTC. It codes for CAWSVGSAEIEQYF. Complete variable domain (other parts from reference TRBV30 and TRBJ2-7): SQTIHQWPATLVQPVGSPLSLECTVEGTSNPNLYWYRQAAGRGLQLLFYSVGIGQISSEVPQNLSASRPQDRQFILSSKKLLLSDSGFYLCAWSVGSAEIEQYFGPGTRLTVT.

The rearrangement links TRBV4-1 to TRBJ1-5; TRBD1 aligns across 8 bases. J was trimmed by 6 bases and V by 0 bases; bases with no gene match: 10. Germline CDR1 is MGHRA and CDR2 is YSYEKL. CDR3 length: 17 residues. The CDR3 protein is CASSQDTGTGPTQPQHF. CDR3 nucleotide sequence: TGCGCCAGCAGCCAAGACACCGGGACAGGCCCCACTCAGCCCCAGCATTTT.

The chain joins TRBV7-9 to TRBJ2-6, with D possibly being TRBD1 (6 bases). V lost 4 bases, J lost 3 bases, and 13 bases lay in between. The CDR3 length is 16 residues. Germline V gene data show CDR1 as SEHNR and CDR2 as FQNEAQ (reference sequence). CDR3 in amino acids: CASSSSGDYGANVLTF. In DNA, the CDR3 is TGTGCCAGCAGCTCCTCAGGGGATTATGGGGCCAACGTCCTGACTTTC.

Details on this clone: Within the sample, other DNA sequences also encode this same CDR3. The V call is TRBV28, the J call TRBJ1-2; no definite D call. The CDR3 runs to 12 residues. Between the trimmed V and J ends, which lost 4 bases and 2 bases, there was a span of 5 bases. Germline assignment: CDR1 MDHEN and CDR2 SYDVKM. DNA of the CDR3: TGTGCCAGCAGTTCTGGCAACTATGGCTACACCTTC. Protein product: CASSSGNYGYTF.

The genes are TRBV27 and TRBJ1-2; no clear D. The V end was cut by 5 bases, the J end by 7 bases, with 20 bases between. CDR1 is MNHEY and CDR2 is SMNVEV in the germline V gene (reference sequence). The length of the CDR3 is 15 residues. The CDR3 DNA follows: TGTGCCAGCAGTCCGATCCCCAATTCCGGGGTTGGCTACACCTTC. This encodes CASSPIPNSGVGYTF.

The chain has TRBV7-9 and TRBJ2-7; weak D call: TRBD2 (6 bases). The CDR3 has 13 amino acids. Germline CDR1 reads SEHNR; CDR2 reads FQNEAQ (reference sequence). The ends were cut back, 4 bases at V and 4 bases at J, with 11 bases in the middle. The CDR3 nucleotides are TGTGCCAGCAGCTGGGGACTGGGTTACGAGCAGTACTTC. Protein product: CASSWGLGYEQYF. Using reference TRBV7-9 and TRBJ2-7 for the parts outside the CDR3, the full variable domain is DTGVSQNPRHKITKRGQNVTFRCDPISEHNRLYWYRQTLGQGPEFLTYFQNEAQLEKSRLLSDRFSAERPKGSFSTLEIQRTEQGDSAMYLCASSWGLGYEQYFGPGTRLTVT.

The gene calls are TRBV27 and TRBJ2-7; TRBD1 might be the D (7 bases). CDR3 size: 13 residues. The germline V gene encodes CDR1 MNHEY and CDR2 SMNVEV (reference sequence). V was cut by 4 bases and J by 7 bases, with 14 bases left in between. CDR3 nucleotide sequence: TGTGCCAGCAGTTCCCAGGGGGGCTTGGAGCAGTACTTC. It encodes CASSSQGGLEQYF.

Here the CDR3 DNA reads TGCGCCAGCAGTGAACCGGGACATCTCACAGATACGCAGTATTTT. Amino acids: CASSEPGHLTDTQYF. V usage is TRBV10-2 and J usage is TRBJ2-3, with a tentative D call TRBD1 (6 bases). CDR3 size: 15 residues. CDR1 and CDR2 (germline): WSHSY, SAAADI. Trimming cost V 3 bases and J 2 bases, with 12 bases left between them.